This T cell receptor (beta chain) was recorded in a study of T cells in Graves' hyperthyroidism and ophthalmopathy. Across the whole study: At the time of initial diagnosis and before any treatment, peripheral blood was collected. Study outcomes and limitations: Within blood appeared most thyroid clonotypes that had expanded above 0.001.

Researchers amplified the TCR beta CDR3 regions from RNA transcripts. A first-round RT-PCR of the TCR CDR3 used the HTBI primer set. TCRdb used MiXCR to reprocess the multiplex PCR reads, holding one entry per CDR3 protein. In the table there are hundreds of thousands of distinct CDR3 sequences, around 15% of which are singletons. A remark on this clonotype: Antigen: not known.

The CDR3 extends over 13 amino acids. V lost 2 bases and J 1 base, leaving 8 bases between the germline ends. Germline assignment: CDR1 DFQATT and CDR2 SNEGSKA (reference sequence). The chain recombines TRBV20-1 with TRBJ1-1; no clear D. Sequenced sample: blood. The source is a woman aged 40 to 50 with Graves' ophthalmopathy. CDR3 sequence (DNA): TGCAGTGCTAGAAATGGCACGAACACTGAAGCTTTCTTT. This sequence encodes CSARNGTNTEAFF.